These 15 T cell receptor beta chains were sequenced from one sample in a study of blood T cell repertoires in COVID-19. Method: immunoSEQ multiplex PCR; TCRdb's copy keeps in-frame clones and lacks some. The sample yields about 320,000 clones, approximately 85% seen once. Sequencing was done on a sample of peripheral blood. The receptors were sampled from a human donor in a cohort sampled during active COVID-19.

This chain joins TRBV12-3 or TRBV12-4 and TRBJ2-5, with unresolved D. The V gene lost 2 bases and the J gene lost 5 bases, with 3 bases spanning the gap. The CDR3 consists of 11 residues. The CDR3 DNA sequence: TGTGCCAGCAGTTTACTGGAGACCCAGTACTTC. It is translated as CASSLLETQYF.

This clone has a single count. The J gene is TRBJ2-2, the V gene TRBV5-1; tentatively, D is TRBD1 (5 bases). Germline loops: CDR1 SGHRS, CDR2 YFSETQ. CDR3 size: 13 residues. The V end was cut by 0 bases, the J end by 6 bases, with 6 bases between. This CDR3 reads CASSLGQSGELFF. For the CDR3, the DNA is TGCGCCAGCAGCTTGGGACAGTCCGGGGAGCTGTTTTTT.

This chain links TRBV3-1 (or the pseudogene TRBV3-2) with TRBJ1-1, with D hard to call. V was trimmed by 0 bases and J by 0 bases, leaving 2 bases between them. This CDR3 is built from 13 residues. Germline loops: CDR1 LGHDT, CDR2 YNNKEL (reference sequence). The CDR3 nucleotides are TGTGCCAGCAGCCAAGATATGAACACTGAAGCTTTCTTT. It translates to CASSQDMNTEAFF.

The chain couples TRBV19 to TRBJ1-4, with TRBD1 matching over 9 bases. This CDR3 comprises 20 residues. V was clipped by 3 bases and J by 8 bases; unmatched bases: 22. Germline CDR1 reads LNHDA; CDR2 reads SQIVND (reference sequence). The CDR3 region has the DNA TGTGCCAGTAGTATGGGCTACGGGACAGGGTGGCGGACAGGCAGAGAAAAACTGTTTTTT. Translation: CASSMGYGTGWRTGREKLFF.

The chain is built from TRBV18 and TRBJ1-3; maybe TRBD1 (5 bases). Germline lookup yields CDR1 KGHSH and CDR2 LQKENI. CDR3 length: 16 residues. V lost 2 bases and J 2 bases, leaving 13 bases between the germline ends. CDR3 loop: CASSPAGGTPGNTIYF. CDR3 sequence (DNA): TGTGCCAGCTCACCAGCTGGGGGGACCCCTGGAAACACCATATATTTT.

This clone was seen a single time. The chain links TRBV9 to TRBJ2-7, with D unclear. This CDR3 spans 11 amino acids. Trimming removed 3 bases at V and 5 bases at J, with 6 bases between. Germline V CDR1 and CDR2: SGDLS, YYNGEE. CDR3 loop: CASSDANEQYF. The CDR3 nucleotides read TGTGCCAGCAGCGATGCGAACGAGCAGTACTTC. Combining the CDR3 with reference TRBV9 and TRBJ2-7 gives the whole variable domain DSGVTQTPKHLITATGQRVTLRCSPRSGDLSVYWYQQSLDQGLQFLIQYYNGEERAKGNILERFSAQQFPDLHSELNLSSLELGDSALYFCASSDANEQYFGPGTRLTVT.

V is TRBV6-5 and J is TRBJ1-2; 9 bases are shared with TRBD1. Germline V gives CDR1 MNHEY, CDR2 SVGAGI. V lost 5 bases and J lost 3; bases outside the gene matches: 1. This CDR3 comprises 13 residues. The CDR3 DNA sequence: TGTGCCAGCAGTAGGGACAGGGACTATGGCTACACCTTC. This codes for CASSRDRDYGYTF.

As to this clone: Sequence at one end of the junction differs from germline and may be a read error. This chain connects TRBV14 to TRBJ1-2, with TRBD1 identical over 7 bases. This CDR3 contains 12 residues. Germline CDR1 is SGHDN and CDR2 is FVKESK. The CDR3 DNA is TGTGCCAGCAGCCAAGATCCGTGGGGACAGCACTTC. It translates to CASSQDPWGQHF.

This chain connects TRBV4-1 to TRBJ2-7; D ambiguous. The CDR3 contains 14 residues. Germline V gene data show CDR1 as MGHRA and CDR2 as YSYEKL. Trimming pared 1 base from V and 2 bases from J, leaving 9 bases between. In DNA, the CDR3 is TGCGCCAGCAGCCAAGGAACAGTTACCTACGAGCAGTACTTC. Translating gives CASSQGTVTYEQYF.

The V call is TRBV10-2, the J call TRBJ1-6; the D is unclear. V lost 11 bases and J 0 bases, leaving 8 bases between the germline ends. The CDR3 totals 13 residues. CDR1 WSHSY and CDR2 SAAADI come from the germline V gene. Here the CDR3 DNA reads TGCGCCGCTTCAGGCTCCTATAATTCACCCCTCCACTTT. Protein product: CAASGSYNSPLHF.

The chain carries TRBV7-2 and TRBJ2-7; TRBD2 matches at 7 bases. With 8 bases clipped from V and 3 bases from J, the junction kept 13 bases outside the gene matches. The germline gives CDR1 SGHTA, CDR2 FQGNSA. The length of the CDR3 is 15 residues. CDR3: CASGRVGGEVYEQYF. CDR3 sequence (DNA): TGTGCCAGCGGGAGGGTTGGAGGGGAGGTCTACGAGCAGTACTTC.

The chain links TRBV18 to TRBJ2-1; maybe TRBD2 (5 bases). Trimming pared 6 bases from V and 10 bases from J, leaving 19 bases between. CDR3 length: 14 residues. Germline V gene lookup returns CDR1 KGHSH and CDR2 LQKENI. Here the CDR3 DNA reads TGTGCCAGCTCTACCAGTGGGATCGAGGGCGAGCAGTTCTTC. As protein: CASSTSGIEGEQFF.

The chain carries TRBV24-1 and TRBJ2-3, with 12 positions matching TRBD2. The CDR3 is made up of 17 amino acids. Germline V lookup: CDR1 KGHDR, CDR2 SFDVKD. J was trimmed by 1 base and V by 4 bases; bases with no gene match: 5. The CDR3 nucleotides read TGTGCCACCAGTGACCCGGGACTAGCGGGCGGCACAGATACGCAGTATTTT. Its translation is CATSDPGLAGGTDTQYF.

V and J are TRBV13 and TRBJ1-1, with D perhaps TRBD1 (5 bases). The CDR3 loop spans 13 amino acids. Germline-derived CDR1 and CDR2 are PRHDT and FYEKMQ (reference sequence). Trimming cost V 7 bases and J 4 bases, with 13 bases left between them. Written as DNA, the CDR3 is TGTGCCAGCACACGGGGGGAGGTCACTGAAGCTTTCTTT. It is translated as CASTRGEVTEAFF.

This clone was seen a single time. The CDR3 DNA sequence: TGTGCCAGCAGCCCCAAAGAGACCCAGTACTTC. This gives the protein CASSPKETQYF. The gene calls are TRBV11-2 and TRBJ2-5; the D is unclear. Trimming shortened V by 5 bases and J by 3 bases, and 4 bases separated the two germline ends. Germline values: CDR1 SGHAT, CDR2 FQNNGV. The CDR3 is 11 amino acids.